The clone carrying this TCR beta chain was picked up a small number of times. Its target is not known. The source of the sample is a study of cytomegalovirus exposure and HLA in healthy donors. Primers for the PCR totalled 60 Vbeta and 13 Jbeta. Data came from immunoSEQ multiplex PCR; TCRdb stores just in-frame clones and leaves some out. The sample has over 150,000 clones; around 79% are singletons. V lost 4 bases and J 0 bases, leaving 18 bases between the germline ends. The CDR3 consists of 17 residues. Germline V gene sequence: CDR1 SGHNT, CDR2 YENEEA. Study-wide findings and caveats: In vitro assays verified that a few CMV-associated chains recognized CMV antigens specifically. The classifier, whose performance was assessed in both the original and validation cohorts, reportedly diagnosed cytomegalovirus status with high specificity and sensitivity. HLA alleles were associated with 17,000 or so TCR beta sequences in a later analysis at 0.05 false discovery rate.

This clonotype originated in a middle-aged woman in good health and CMV-seropositive. This chain links TRBV11-3 with TRBJ1-2; D might be TRBD1 (6 bases). Sequencing was carried out using PBMCs. The CDR3 reads CASSSEGSGATNYGYTF. The CDR3 region has the DNA TGTGCCAGCAGCTCAGAGGGATCAGGGGCAACTAACTATGGCTACACCTTC.